Listed here are 30 T cell receptor beta chains from one sample, sequenced in a study of siplizumab effects on memory and regulatory T cells. Generated by immunoSEQ multiplex PCR, the TCRdb table keeps only in-frame clones and is missing some. The sample carries tens of thousands of clones, 75% to 90% recorded once. The sequencing sample was made of memory CD4+ T cells sorted from blood. These receptor sequences come from a human donor in good health.

This clone was found a few times. The rearrangement uses TRBV10-3 and TRBJ1-1; 7 bases line up with TRBD1. This CDR3 comprises 14 residues. The junction had 5 bases not matched to a gene; V was cut back by 3 bases and J by 4 bases. Per germline, CDR1 ENHRY and CDR2 SYGVKD. The CDR3 DNA reads TGTGCCATCAGTGAAGGGGGCCGGAGCACTGAAGCTTTCTTT. Protein product: CAISEGGRSTEAFF.

The V gene is TRBV30, the J gene TRBJ2-7; unclear D gene. The CDR3 length is 11 residues. The V end lost 5 bases, the J end lost 0 bases, and 5 bases lay between the germline ends. From germline, CDR1 is GTSNPN and CDR2 SVGIG (reference sequence). DNA for the CDR3: TGTGCCTGGGGGGTCTCCTACGAGCAGTACTTC. Translating gives CAWGVSYEQYF.

The chain is built from TRBV7-9 and TRBJ2-5; 7 bases line up with TRBD1. CDR1 is SEHNR and CDR2 is FQNEAQ in the germline V gene (reference sequence). The V and J ends lost 5 bases and 4 bases, in that order; junction bases with no gene match: 16. CDR3 length: 17 residues. CDR3 amino acids: CASSQGGTVFSRETQYF. Written as DNA, the CDR3 is TGTGCCAGCAGCCAAGGTGGGACAGTGTTTTCGCGAGAGACCCAGTACTTC.

The CDR3 sequence is CASSLAGTSGGASRETQYF. CDR3 nucleotides: TGTGCCAGCAGCTTAGCCGGGACTAGCGGGGGGGCTTCGCGAGAGACCCAGTACTTC. The rearrangement joins TRBV7-9 to TRBJ2-5, with 16 bases fitting TRBD2. From germline, CDR1 is SEHNR and CDR2 FQNEAQ (reference sequence). This CDR3 contains 19 residues. The trim removed 0 bases at V and 4 bases at J, leaving 8 bases unmatched.

CDR3 sequence (DNA): TGTGCCAGCACCCAGACTAGCGGGAATGACGATGAGCAGTTCTTC. Residues: CASTQTSGNDDEQFF. The chain recombines TRBV9 with TRBJ2-1; 11 bases match TRBD2. V dropped 6 bases and J dropped 8; count of bases not matched to a gene: 10. This CDR3 is 15 amino acids long. Per germline, CDR1 SGDLS and CDR2 YYNGEE. Full variable domain (remainder filled in from reference TRBV9 and TRBJ2-1): DSGVTQTPKHLITATGQRVTLRCSPRSGDLSVYWYQQSLDQGLQFLIQYYNGEERAKGNILERFSAQQFPDLHSELNLSSLELGDSALYFCASTQTSGNDDEQFFGPGTRLTVL.

The chain combines TRBV7-9 with TRBJ1-2, with TRBD1 as a possible D gene (6 bases). Per germline, CDR1 SEHNR and CDR2 FQNEAQ (reference sequence). The CDR3 runs to 15 residues. V gave up 2 bases and J gave up 7 bases, with 17 bases separating them. The CDR3 spells CASSLTVQSGVGYTF. CDR3 nucleotide sequence: TGTGCCAGCAGCTTAACCGTCCAGTCAGGGGTTGGCTACACCTTC. Complete variable domain (other parts from reference TRBV7-9 and TRBJ1-2): DTGVSQNPRHKITKRGQNVTFRCDPISEHNRLYWYRQTLGQGPEFLTYFQNEAQLEKSRLLSDRFSAERPKGSFSTLEIQRTEQGDSAMYLCASSLTVQSGVGYTFGSGTRLTVV.

About this clone itself: One junction end does not reproduce the germline sequence, and a read error may be involved. The V and J genes are TRBV27 and TRBJ2-7; 11 nucleotides agree with TRBD2. This CDR3 contains 12 residues. Germline V gene lookup returns CDR1 MNHEY and CDR2 SMNVEV (reference sequence). CDR3: CASSRYTSGSRF. In DNA, the CDR3 is TGTGCCAGCAGCCGATACACTAGCGGGAGTAGGTTC.

The CDR3 coding sequence is TGCGCCAGCAGCCAAACCACAGGGATCGGTAGCAATCAGCCCCAGCATTTT. Translation: CASSQTTGIGSNQPQHF. The chain carries TRBV4-1 and TRBJ1-5; D may be TRBD1 (6 bases). Germline assignment: CDR1 MGHRA and CDR2 YSYEKL. Trimming cost V 2 bases and J 0 bases, with 14 bases left between them. This CDR3 is built from 17 residues.

In this sample, this clone turned up once. The chain couples TRBV6-4 to TRBJ2-2, with a tentative D call TRBD1 (6 bases). The germline V and J ends were trimmed by 4 bases and 4 bases, with 13 bases remaining between them. The CDR3 length is 15 residues. Germline CDR1 and CDR2: MRHNA and SNTAGT. This chain's CDR3 is CASSAQGESTGELFF. In DNA form, the CDR3 reads TGTGCCAGCAGTGCACAGGGAGAGTCCACCGGGGAGCTGTTTTTT.

This rearrangement joins TRBV27 to TRBJ2-7; D remains unclear. The CDR3 has 17 amino acids. The germline CDR1 and CDR2 sequences are MNHEY and SMNVEV (reference sequence). Trimming cost V 4 bases and J 1 base, with 20 bases left between them. In DNA, the CDR3 is TGTGCCAGCAGTTCGTCGGGCTGGGCAGGCGGTTCCTACGAGCAGTACTTC. It yields the protein CASSSSGWAGGSYEQYF.

V gene TRBV4-1 combines with J gene TRBJ2-1; D gene ambiguous. V was cut by 5 bases and J by 0 bases, with 8 bases left in between. CDR1 is MGHRA and CDR2 is YSYEKL in the germline V gene. The CDR3 has 14 amino acids. CDR3 amino acids: CASSVQSSYNEQFF. DNA for the CDR3: TGCGCCAGCAGCGTACAGAGCTCCTACAATGAGCAGTTCTTC.

This clone came up once. The chain is built from TRBV9 and TRBJ2-2; D gene unclear. Germline CDR1 reads SGDLS; CDR2 reads YYNGEE. The CDR3 length is 13 residues. The V gene lost 1 base and the J gene lost 5 bases, with 6 bases spanning the gap. The CDR3 DNA is TGTGCCAGCAGCGTACGTCCGACCGGGGAGCTGTTTTTT. Amino acids: CASSVRPTGELFF.

The rearrangement joins TRBV4-1 to TRBJ1-6, with D unclear. The CDR3 length is 17 residues. Trimming took 0 bases from V and 3 from J, leaving 12 bases between them. Germline CDR1 is MGHRA and CDR2 is YSYEKL. The CDR3 DNA reads as TGCGCCAGCAGCCAAGAGAGGGCGACGGACTATAATTCACCCCTCCACTTT. It codes for CASSQERATDYNSPLHF.

This rearrangement joins TRBV7-8 to TRBJ2-6; no clear D. Germline-derived CDR1 and CDR2 are SGHVS and FQNEAQ. The CDR3 is 15 residues long. V lost 5 bases, J lost 0 bases, and 8 bases lay in between. CDR3 DNA: TGTGCCAGCAGCCCACGGTTCTCTGGGGCCAACGTCCTGACTTTC. Translating it yields CASSPRFSGANVLTF.

The CDR3 sequence is CASSDLDPNTGELFF. CDR3 in DNA: TGCGCCAGCAGTGACCTGGATCCGAACACCGGGGAGCTGTTTTTT. The chain is built from TRBV10-1 and TRBJ2-2; the D is unclear. Germline V CDR1 and CDR2: WNHNN, SYGVQD (reference sequence). The CDR3 length is 15 residues. Trimming removed 3 bases at V and 0 bases at J, with 8 bases between.

This clone was recorded a few times. The V and J genes are TRBV7-9 and TRBJ2-2, with no clear D. Germline V lookup: CDR1 SEHNR, CDR2 FQNEAQ (reference sequence). The CDR3 length is 15 residues. Trimming removed 2 bases from V and 2 bases from J, with 9 bases in between. As DNA, the CDR3 is TGTGCCAGCAGCTTACGCACCTACAACACCGGGGAGCTGTTTTTT. Protein sequence: CASSLRTYNTGELFF. The complete variable domain, with remaining parts taken from reference TRBV7-9 and TRBJ2-2, reads DTGVSQNPRHKITKRGQNVTFRCDPISEHNRLYWYRQTLGQGPEFLTYFQNEAQLEKSRLLSDRFSAERPKGSFSTLEIQRTEQGDSAMYLCASSLRTYNTGELFFGEGSRLTVL.

CDR3 DNA sequence: TGCGCCAGCAGCTCGGTTCAGGGACAGGGGACCTACACCGGGGAGCTGTTTTTT. This encodes CASSSVQGQGTYTGELFF. The rearrangement uses TRBV5-1 and TRBJ2-2; TRBD1 matches 10 bases. The V gene end was trimmed by 3 bases and the J gene end by 3 bases; junction bases not matched to a gene: 11. The germline V gene encodes CDR1 SGHRS and CDR2 YFSETQ. The CDR3 extends over 18 amino acids.

This chain connects TRBV5-7 to TRBJ1-1, with TRBD1 matching over 9 bases. TRBV5-7 is given ORF status, its function remaining uncertain. Trimming at V came to 3 bases and at J to 0 bases, leaving 9 bases not matched to a gene. This CDR3 is built from 17 residues. CDR3 region: CASSWDRALSMNTEAFF. Written as DNA, the CDR3 is TGTGCCAGCAGCTGGGACAGGGCGCTGTCAATGAACACTGAAGCTTTCTTT.

A few counts support this clone. The rearrangement uses TRBV27 and TRBJ1-6, with D hard to call. The germline CDR1 and CDR2 sequences are MNHEY and SMNVEV (reference sequence). The CDR3 length is 13 residues. The V end was cut by 6 bases, the J end by 8 bases, with 11 bases between. The CDR3 region is CASSSESYSPLHF. CDR3 DNA sequence: TGTGCCAGCAGCTCAGAGAGTTATTCACCCCTCCACTTT.

Only a few counts were recorded for this clone. The rearrangement joins TRBV7-6 to TRBJ2-7; the D gene could be TRBD1 or TRBD2 (5 bases each). CDR3 size: 12 residues. V was shortened by 1 base and J by 6 bases, with 7 bases between the two germline ends. Germline loops: CDR1 SGHVS, CDR2 FNYEAQ. Written as DNA, the CDR3 is TGTGCCAGCAGCTTAGATGGGGGCGAGCAGTACTTC. The encoded protein is CASSLDGGEQYF.

This clone appeared a single time. This chain joins TRBV6-5 and TRBJ2-3; TRBD2 aligns across 10 bases. Trimming at V came to 6 bases and at J to 4 bases, leaving 4 bases not matched to a gene. CDR3 length equals 14 residues. Germline V gene lookup returns CDR1 MNHEY and CDR2 SVGAGI. This CDR3 is CASSSTSGADTQYF. The CDR3 bases are TGTGCCAGCAGCTCTACTAGCGGGGCAGATACGCAGTATTTT.

The chain links TRBV5-8 to TRBJ2-7; 13 positions match TRBD2. This CDR3 has 15 amino acids. Looked up from germline, CDR1 is SGHTS and CDR2 is YDEGEE. The V segment lost 5 bases and the J segment 4 bases; nucleotides outside the gene matches: 6. CDR3 region: CASSLLAGGPYEQYF. Written as DNA, the CDR3 is TGTGCCAGCAGTCTACTAGCGGGAGGGCCTTACGAGCAGTACTTC.

The V and J genes are TRBV5-1 and TRBJ1-4; D might be TRBD1 (5 bases). In germline, CDR1 is SGHRS, CDR2 YFSETQ. This CDR3 contains 15 residues. The V end was cut by 0 bases, the J end by 8 bases, with 14 bases between. The CDR3 region has the DNA TGCGCCAGCAGCTTGGCCCTGGGGGGTGCGGAAAAACTGTTTTTT. Translating it yields CASSLALGGAEKLFF.

This chain uses TRBV6-5 with TRBJ2-5; a weak D match, TRBD2 (6 bases). The CDR3 totals 15 residues. The germline gives CDR1 MNHEY, CDR2 SVGAGI. V shed 4 bases and J shed 1 base, with 13 bases lying between them. The chain's CDR3 is CASSFNLGSQETQYF. The CDR3 DNA is TGTGCCAGCAGTTTCAATCTCGGGAGCCAAGAGACCCAGTACTTC.

The V and J genes are TRBV5-6 and TRBJ2-4, with D possibly matching TRBD2 (5 bases). Per germline, CDR1 SGHDT and CDR2 YYEEEE. The V gene lost 4 bases and the J gene lost 10 bases, with 9 bases spanning the gap. The CDR3 extends over 11 amino acids. CDR3 protein: CASSIRGIQYF. CDR3 DNA: TGTGCCAGCAGCATTCGCGGGATTCAGTACTTC.

The V and J genes are TRBV21-1 and TRBJ2-7; the table assigns TRBD1, which was not confirmed against the DNA. TRBV21-1 is a pseudogene locus. The CDR3 runs 17 residues. CDR3 in DNA: TGTGCCAGCAGCAAGATGTCCCGACAGGGCCAGTCCTACGAGCAGTACTTC. Residues: CASSKMSRQGQSYEQYF.

V usage is TRBV18 and J usage is TRBJ2-7; D might be TRBD1 (6 bases). CDR3 length: 15 amino acids. The V gene's germline CDR1 is KGHSH and CDR2 LQKENI. V was clipped by 3 bases and J by 3 bases, with 15 bases between them. The CDR3 DNA sequence: TGTGCCAGCTCACCGGCCGGGACATCGAACTACGAGCAGTACTTC. Encoded protein: CASSPAGTSNYEQYF.

The J gene is TRBJ2-7, the V gene TRBV7-2, with D perhaps TRBD2 (6 bases). The V and J ends lost 6 bases and 4 bases respectively, with 22 bases between them. The CDR3 is 16 residues long. Germline CDR1 SGHTA, CDR2 FQGNSA. CDR3 nucleotides: TGTGCCAGCAGGCGGGGCTTTGGGGATCTAGCGTACGAGCAGTACTTC. It codes for CASRRGFGDLAYEQYF.

The chain employs TRBV7-8 and TRBJ1-2; D remains ambiguous. Per the germline V gene, CDR1 is SGHVS and CDR2 is FQNEAQ. Trimming left V 2 bases short and J 3 bases short, with 16 bases between. The CDR3 extends over 16 amino acids. CDR3 nucleotide sequence: TGTGCCAGCAGCTTAAGTTCTATTGGAACCGACTATGGCTACACCTTC. This encodes CASSLSSIGTDYGYTF.

CDR3 protein: CATSRDNREHEQFF. The CDR3 nucleotides read TGTGCCACCAGCAGAGATAACAGGGAGCATGAGCAGTTCTTC. This sequence joins TRBV15 and TRBJ2-1; TRBD1 might be the D (6 bases). Per germline, CDR1 LNHNV and CDR2 YYDKDF (reference sequence). Trimming shortened V by 0 bases and J by 8 bases, and 11 bases separated the two germline ends. CDR3 length: 14 residues.